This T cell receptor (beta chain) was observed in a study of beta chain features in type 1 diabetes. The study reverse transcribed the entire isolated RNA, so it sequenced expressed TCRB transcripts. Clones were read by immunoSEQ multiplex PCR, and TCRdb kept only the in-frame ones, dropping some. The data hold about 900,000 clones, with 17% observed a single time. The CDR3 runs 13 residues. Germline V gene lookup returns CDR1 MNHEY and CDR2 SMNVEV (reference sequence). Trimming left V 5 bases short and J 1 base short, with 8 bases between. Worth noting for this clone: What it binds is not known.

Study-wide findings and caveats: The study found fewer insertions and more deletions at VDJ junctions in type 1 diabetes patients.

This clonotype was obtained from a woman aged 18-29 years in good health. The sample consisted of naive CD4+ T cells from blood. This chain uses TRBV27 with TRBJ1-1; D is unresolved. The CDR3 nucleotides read TGTGCCAGCAGTCACCGTCCGAACACTGAAGCTTTCTTT. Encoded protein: CASSHRPNTEAFF.